This T cell receptor beta chain was documented in a study of T cells in localized non-small cell lung cancer. Study-level findings and limits: Longer overall survival was associated with a higher density of T cells in the blood. Uninvolved neighboring lung showed the greatest T cell clonality, exceeding tumor.

Germline V gives CDR1 MNHGY, CDR2 SAAAGT. The CDR3 length is 15 residues. With V trimmed by 4 bases and J by 5 bases, 7 bases remained unmatched. By share, this clone counts as medium-sized (0.01 to 0.1%). As yet, its antigen is unknown. Generated by immunoSEQ multiplex PCR, the TCRdb table keeps only in-frame clones and is missing some. The table lists around 5,600 clones, 28% of them singletons, with almost 5% in the top ten. The material was lung tumor tissue, obtained before any cancer treatment. The genes are TRBV6-8 and TRBJ2-2; 7 bases match TRBD2. This receptor was taken from a female donor aged 60 or older with stage I lung adenocarcinoma. The CDR3, as DNA: TGTGCCAGCAGTTCGGCCGGGGGAGGGACCGGGGAGCTGTTTTTT. Protein sequence: CASSSAGGGTGELFF.